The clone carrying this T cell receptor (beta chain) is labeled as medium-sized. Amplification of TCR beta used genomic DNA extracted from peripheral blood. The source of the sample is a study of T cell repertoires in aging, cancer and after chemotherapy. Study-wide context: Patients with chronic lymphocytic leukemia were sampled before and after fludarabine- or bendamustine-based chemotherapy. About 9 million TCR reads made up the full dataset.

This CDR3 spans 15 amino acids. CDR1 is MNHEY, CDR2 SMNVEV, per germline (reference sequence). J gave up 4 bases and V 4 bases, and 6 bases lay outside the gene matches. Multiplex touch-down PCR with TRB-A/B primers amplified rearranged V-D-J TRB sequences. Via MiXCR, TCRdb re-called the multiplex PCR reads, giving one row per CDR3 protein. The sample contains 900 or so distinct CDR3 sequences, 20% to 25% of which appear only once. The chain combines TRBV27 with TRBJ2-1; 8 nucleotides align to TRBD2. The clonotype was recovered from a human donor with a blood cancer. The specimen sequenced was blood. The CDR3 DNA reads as TGTGCCAGCAGTTACGGGACGGGAGGGTACAATGAGCAGTTCTTC. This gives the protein CASSYGTGGYNEQFF.